The 5 T cell receptor beta chains below come from one sample, sequenced in a study of blood T cell repertoires in COVID-19. Using immunoSEQ multiplex PCR, the repertoire was profiled, and TCRdb retains in-frame clones only, with some absent. The table lists 150,000 to 200,000 clones, approximately 90% of them singletons. Sequences were obtained from peripheral blood. The receptors shown here come from a human donor in a cohort sampled during active COVID-19.

The chain is built from TRBV24-1 and TRBJ2-1; TRBD1 aligns across 8 bases. This CDR3 is 15 amino acids long. V lost 6 bases to trimming and J lost 6 bases; unmatched junction nucleotides: 9. CDR1 is KGHDR and CDR2 is SFDVKD in the germline V gene. The CDR3 sequence is CATSPGQASPNEQFF. DNA of the CDR3: TGTGCCACCAGTCCGGGACAGGCGTCTCCCAATGAGCAGTTCTTC.

This chain links TRBV30 with TRBJ2-1; D may be TRBD1 (6 bases). The CDR3 sequence is 15 residues long. V shed 5 bases and J shed 0 bases, with 14 bases lying between them. CDR1 GTSNPN and CDR2 SVGIG come from the germline V gene (reference sequence). Here the CDR3 DNA reads TGTGCCTGGGAGATAGACAGGAGCTCCTACAATGAGCAGTTCTTC. This translates into CAWEIDRSSYNEQFF.

On this clone itself: At the DNA level, this CDR3 is encoded by other sequences in the same sample as well. The chain couples TRBV5-1 to TRBJ2-7; D is undetermined. The V end was cut by 0 bases, the J end by 3 bases, with 10 bases between. Germline V gives CDR1 SGHRS, CDR2 YFSETQ. The CDR3 is 14 amino acids. CDR3: CASSLAAGHYEQYF. CDR3 sequence (DNA): TGCGCCAGCAGCTTGGCCGCCGGTCACTACGAGCAGTACTTC. The variable domain in full, with the rest retrieved from reference TRBV5-1 and TRBJ2-7, is KAGVTQTPRYLIKTRGQQVTLSCSPISGHRSVSWYQQTPGQGLQFLFEYFSETQRNKGNFPGRFSGRQFSNSRSEMNVSTLELGDSALYLCASSLAAGHYEQYFGPGTRLTVT.

The gene calls are TRBV29-1 and TRBJ2-3, with D perhaps TRBD1 (6 bases). V shed 7 bases and J shed 5 bases, with 19 bases lying between them. Germline-derived CDR1 and CDR2 are SQVTM and ANQGSEA. CDR3 length equals 14 residues. The CDR3 DNA follows: TGCAGCGATGGACCAGGGGCGCAGAGAGATACGCAGTATTTT. The encoded protein is CSDGPGAQRDTQYF.

The CDR3 DNA is TGTGCCAGCAGAAAGGGGGCGGGAACCAGCTCCTACAATGAGCAGTTCTTC. The encoded protein is CASRKGAGTSSYNEQFF. J is TRBJ2-1 and V is TRBV27, with a weak D call TRBD1 (7 bases). There are 17 residues in the CDR3. V lost 6 bases and J 0 bases, leaving 18 bases between the germline ends. Germline CDR1 and CDR2: MNHEY and SMNVEV (reference sequence).